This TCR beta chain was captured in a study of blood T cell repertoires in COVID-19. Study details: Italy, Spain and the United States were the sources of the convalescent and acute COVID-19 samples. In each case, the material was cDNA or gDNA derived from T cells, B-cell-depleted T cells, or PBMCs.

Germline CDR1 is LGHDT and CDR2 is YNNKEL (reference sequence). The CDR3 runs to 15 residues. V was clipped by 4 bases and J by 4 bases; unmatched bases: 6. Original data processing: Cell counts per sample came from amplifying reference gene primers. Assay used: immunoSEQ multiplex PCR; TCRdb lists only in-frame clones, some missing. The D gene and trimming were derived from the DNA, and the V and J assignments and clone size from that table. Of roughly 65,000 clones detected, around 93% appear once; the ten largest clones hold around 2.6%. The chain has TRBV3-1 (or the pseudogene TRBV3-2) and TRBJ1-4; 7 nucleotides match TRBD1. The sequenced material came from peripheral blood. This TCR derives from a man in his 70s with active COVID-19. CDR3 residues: CASSLPGQHNEKLFF. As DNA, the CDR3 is TGTGCCAGCAGCCTCCCGGGACAGCATAATGAAAAACTGTTTTTT.